One sample yielded the 29 T cell receptor beta chains listed below, sequenced in a study of cytomegalovirus exposure and HLA in healthy donors. It was with 60 Vbeta and 13 Jbeta primers that the PCR ran. This table comes from immunoSEQ multiplex PCR, and its TCRdb copy is limited to in-frame clones, with some not included. The sample carries about 150,000 clones, around 83% recorded once. Sequences were obtained from PBMCs. The receptors originated from a woman under 30 in good health and CMV-seronegative.

The gene calls are TRBV18 and TRBJ2-1; 14 bases are shared with TRBD2. Germline CDR1 and CDR2: KGHSH and LQKENI. The CDR3 length is 15 residues. The trim removed 6 bases at V and 8 bases at J, leaving 6 bases unmatched. The CDR3: CASSAGLAGAHEQFF. DNA of the CDR3: TGTGCCAGCTCGGCGGGACTAGCGGGGGCCCATGAGCAGTTCTTC.

The chain couples TRBV7-3 to TRBJ2-2, with D perhaps TRBD2 (6 bases). Germline CDR1 SGHTA, CDR2 FQGTGA. V was pared by 5 bases and J by 0 bases, with 19 bases between. The CDR3 runs to 18 residues. CDR3 DNA: TGTGCCAGCAGCGAAGTGGCCTCCAGCGGGCCGAACACCGGGGAGCTGTTTTTT. Translation gives CASSEVASSGPNTGELFF.

In this sample, this clone turned up once. V gene TRBV23-1 combines with J gene TRBJ2-7, with D possibly being TRBD2 (6 bases). TRBV23-1 is identified as an open reading frame with a role that is uncertain. CDR3 length equals 14 residues. Trimming removed 3 bases at V and 7 bases at J, with 16 bases between. CDR3 protein: CASSQPGTVGEQYF. The CDR3 coding sequence is TGCGCCAGCAGTCAGCCCGGGACTGTGGGGGAGCAGTACTTC.

V gene TRBV18 combines with J gene TRBJ1-2; maybe TRBD1 (5 bases). The V and J ends lost 3 bases and 4 bases respectively, with 12 bases between them. Germline CDR1 and CDR2: KGHSH and LQKENI. CDR3 size: 14 residues. As DNA, the CDR3 is TGTGCCAGCTCACCGAGGGGAGGAGGCTATGGCTACACCTTC. It translates to CASSPRGGGYGYTF.

V usage is TRBV7-2 and J usage is TRBJ2-3, with unresolved D. CDR1 and CDR2 (germline): SGHTA, FQGNSA. This CDR3 is 13 amino acids long. Trimming stripped 1 base from V and 7 bases from J, with 9 bases between. The CDR3 reads CASSLVETYTQYF. CDR3 in DNA: TGTGCCAGCAGCTTAGTGGAGACGTATACGCAGTATTTT.

This clone showed up just once. V and J are TRBV9 and TRBJ1-1, with a possible D match to TRBD1 (5 bases). The germline V and J ends were trimmed by 4 bases and 0 bases, with 10 bases remaining between them. Germline values: CDR1 SGDLS, CDR2 YYNGEE. There are 14 residues in the CDR3. As DNA, the CDR3 is TGTGCCAGCAGCTCTGGGGGGGTGAACACTGAAGCTTTCTTT. It is translated as CASSSGGVNTEAFF.

The chain joins TRBV19 to TRBJ2-2; maybe TRBD2 (6 bases). With 7 bases removed from V and 0 bases from J, the gap between germline ends came to 9 bases. This CDR3 is 14 amino acids long. Looked up from germline, CDR1 is LNHDA and CDR2 is SQIVND (reference sequence). DNA of the CDR3: TGTGCCAGTACTTGGAGGGCGAACACCGGGGAGCTGTTTTTT. Encoded protein: CASTWRANTGELFF.

V and J are TRBV6-5 and TRBJ2-3; no reliable D call. V lost 0 bases and J lost 6, with 13 bases in between. The length of the CDR3 is 15 residues. Germline CDR1 and CDR2: MNHEY and SVGAGI. In DNA, the CDR3 is TGTGCCAGCAGTTACTCTCATCAGGCCACGGATACGCAGTATTTT. It encodes CASSYSHQATDTQYF.

The chain joins TRBV10-3 to TRBJ1-5; possibly TRBD1 for D (6 bases). Germline CDR1 reads ENHRY; CDR2 reads SYGVKD. The CDR3 extends over 15 amino acids. Trimming pared 6 bases from V and 1 base from J, leaving 13 bases between. Here the CDR3 reads CAIRENRESNQPQHF. CDR3 coding DNA: TGTGCCATCAGAGAGAACAGGGAAAGCAATCAGCCCCAGCATTTT.

This clone has just one count. The chain is built from TRBV6-5 and TRBJ2-7, with unresolved D. V was clipped by 5 bases and J by 6 bases, with 14 bases between them. CDR1 is MNHEY and CDR2 is SVGAGI in the germline V gene. There are 13 residues in the CDR3. The CDR3 is CASSPSYPSEQYF. Written as DNA, the CDR3 is TGTGCCAGCAGTCCTAGTTACCCCTCCGAGCAGTACTTC.

This clone has a single count. The CDR3 protein is CASSQSPPYDRVKNYGYTF. The DNA of the CDR3 is TGCGCCAGCAGCCAGAGTCCCCCCTATGACAGGGTAAAGAACTATGGCTACACCTTC. This chain joins TRBV4-3 and TRBJ1-2; 7 nucleotides agree with TRBD1. CDR1 LGHNA and CDR2 YSLEER come from the germline V gene. V trimming: 3 bases; J trimming: 2 bases; junction bases outside the gene matches: 18. The CDR3 contains 19 residues.

The chain is built from TRBV4-3 and TRBJ2-3; D gene unclear. This CDR3 has 13 amino acids. CDR1 is LGHNA and CDR2 is YSLEER in the germline V gene. V was clipped by 0 bases and J by 9 bases, with 10 bases between them. The CDR3 DNA reads TGCGCCAGCAGCCAAGATCGGGTGCCCACGCAGTATTTT. Protein sequence: CASSQDRVPTQYF.

The rearrangement joins TRBV28 to TRBJ2-7; TRBD1 agrees at 9 bases. This CDR3 region has 14 residues. The germline gives CDR1 MDHEN, CDR2 SYDVKM. After removal of 6 bases from V and 6 bases from J, the junction contained 9 bases not matched to a gene. The CDR3 DNA follows: TGTGCCAGCAGCTCTCCAGGGACAGGGCTCGAGCAGTACTTC. Translated: CASSSPGTGLEQYF.

The gene calls are TRBV10-1 and TRBJ2-3; the match to TRBD2 covers 8 bases. Germline CDR1 is WNHNN and CDR2 is SYGVQD (reference sequence). The CDR3 is made up of 15 amino acids. V lost 4 bases, J lost 1 base, and 4 bases stayed unmatched. CDR3 protein: CASSGTSPGTDTQYF. The CDR3 DNA reads TGCGCCAGCAGTGGGACTAGCCCTGGCACAGATACGCAGTATTTT.

The chain has TRBV7-8 and TRBJ1-4, with 7 bases aligning to TRBD1. The CDR3 covers 13 residues. V was clipped by 10 bases and J by 10 bases; unmatched bases: 12. Looked up from germline, CDR1 is SGHVS and CDR2 is FQNEAQ. CDR3: CATQGGRMVKLFF. The CDR3, as DNA: TGTGCCACCCAAGGGGGCAGAATGGTAAAACTGTTTTTT.

V and J are TRBV28 and TRBJ1-2, with 7 bases lining up with TRBD1. Germline CDR1 and CDR2: MDHEN and SYDVKM. The V gene end was trimmed by 2 bases and the J gene end by 8 bases; junction bases not matched to a gene: 11. The CDR3 has 15 residues. The CDR3 sequence: CASSLLGQAELGYTF. CDR3 in DNA: TGTGCCAGCAGTTTACTTGGACAGGCGGAACTGGGCTACACCTTC.

This clone was recorded a few times. The V and J genes are TRBV2 and TRBJ2-5, with 7 bases fitting TRBD1. The CDR3 sequence is 12 residues long. The germline V gene encodes CDR1 SNHLY and CDR2 FYNNEI. The junction had 3 bases not matched to a gene; V was cut back by 7 bases and J by 4 bases. The CDR3 is CASNRQGETQYF. Written as DNA, the CDR3 is TGTGCCAGCAATAGACAGGGAGAGACCCAGTACTTC.

The V call is TRBV6-5, the J call TRBJ1-5; tentatively, D is TRBD1 (6 bases). This CDR3 region has 14 residues. Trimming shortened V by 5 bases and J by 7 bases, and 15 bases separated the two germline ends. In germline, CDR1 is MNHEY, CDR2 SVGAGI. The CDR3 here is CASSPQGTGQPQHF. The CDR3 DNA sequence: TGTGCCAGCAGTCCACAGGGCACAGGGCAGCCCCAGCATTTT.

The chain recombines TRBV28 with TRBJ1-1, with TRBD1 identical over 10 bases. The CDR3 spans 14 residues. Germline CDR1 reads MDHEN; CDR2 reads SYDVKM. Trimming at V came to 6 bases and at J to 11 bases, leaving 12 bases not matched to a gene. This chain's CDR3 is CASRETGGPGLAFF. The CDR3 region has the DNA TGTGCCAGCAGGGAGACAGGGGGCCCTGGCCTGGCTTTCTTT.

This chain uses TRBV7-9 with TRBJ2-1; 9 positions agree with TRBD2. Germline CDR1 is SEHNR and CDR2 is FQNEAQ (reference sequence). J gave up 1 base and V 5 bases, and 9 bases lay outside the gene matches. This CDR3 comprises 17 residues. CDR3 in amino acids: CASSGNSGGRSYNEQFF. The CDR3, as DNA: TGTGCCAGCAGCGGGAATAGCGGGGGTAGGTCCTACAATGAGCAGTTCTTC.

In this sample, this clone turned up a few times. The V call is TRBV4-3, the J call TRBJ2-1, with TRBD2 matching 7 bases. Germline V gene data show CDR1 as LGHNA and CDR2 as YSLEER. J was trimmed by 5 bases and V by 0 bases; bases with no gene match: 4. This CDR3 spans 15 amino acids. CDR3 DNA sequence: TGCGCCAGCAGCCAAGATGGGAGGGCCGACAATGAGCAGTTCTTC. Its translation is CASSQDGRADNEQFF.

In this sample, this clone turned up a few times. The chain employs TRBV23-1 and TRBJ2-7; 8 positions match TRBD1. TRBV23-1 is an ORF, with its function uncertain. With V trimmed by 2 bases and J by 6 bases, 0 bases remained unmatched. The CDR3 runs 12 residues. CDR3 amino acids: CASSQDRGEQYF. The CDR3 DNA sequence: TGCGCCAGCAGTCAAGACAGGGGCGAGCAGTACTTC.

V and J are TRBV29-1 and TRBJ2-5; tentative D call: TRBD1 (6 bases). The CDR3 covers 13 residues. Per the germline V gene, CDR1 is SQVTM and CDR2 is ANQGSEA. Trimming left V 4 bases short and J 5 bases short, with 14 bases between. The CDR3 here is CSVAPSGDETQYF. The CDR3 DNA follows: TGCAGCGTTGCCCCATCAGGGGACGAGACCCAGTACTTC.

V and J are TRBV7-2 and TRBJ1-5; D unclear. CDR1 and CDR2 from the germline V gene are SGHTA and FQGNSA. This CDR3 is built from 16 residues. V shed 1 base and J shed 3 bases, with 13 bases lying between them. This CDR3 is CASSLEVGRDNQPQHF. CDR3 nucleotides: TGTGCCAGCAGCTTAGAGGTCGGGAGGGACAATCAGCCCCAGCATTTT.

This clone was picked up one time. The gene calls are TRBV7-9 and TRBJ1-2; the match to TRBD1 covers 9 bases. There are 17 residues in the CDR3. V was pared by 1 base and J by 4 bases, with 10 bases of the junction left unmatched. In germline, CDR1 is SEHNR, CDR2 FQNEAQ (reference sequence). The CDR3 bases are TGTGCCAGCAGCTTAGGGGGAACAGGGGGCCGGGGCTATGGCTACACCTTC. This gives the protein CASSLGGTGGRGYGYTF.

The chain is built from TRBV18 and TRBJ2-1; 7 bases are a match to TRBD1. The V segment lost 6 bases and the J segment 4 bases; nucleotides outside the gene matches: 12. The CDR3 runs 16 residues. Germline assignment: CDR1 KGHSH and CDR2 LQKENI. For the CDR3, the DNA is TGTGCCAGCTCGCCCCGATGGACAGGACCTTACAATGAGCAGTTCTTC. As protein: CASSPRWTGPYNEQFF. Based on the CDR3 plus reference TRBV18 and TRBJ2-1, the full variable domain is NAGVMQNPRHLVRRRGQEARLRCSPMKGHSHVYWYRQLPEEGLKFMVYLQKENIIDESGMPKERFSAEFPKEGPSILRIQQVVRGDSAAYFCASSPRWTGPYNEQFFGPGTRLTVL.

This chain joins TRBV7-9 and TRBJ1-3; D may be TRBD1 (6 bases). Germline V CDR1 and CDR2: SEHNR, FQNEAQ (reference sequence). Deletions cut 4 bases from V and 0 bases from J, with 10 bases between. This CDR3 is 15 amino acids long. The CDR3 region is CASSSHRDSGNTIYF. The CDR3 DNA sequence: TGTGCCAGCAGCTCCCACAGGGACTCTGGAAACACCATATATTTT.

This rearrangement joins TRBV10-3 to TRBJ1-2; no reliable D call. Looked up from germline, CDR1 is ENHRY and CDR2 is SYGVKD. The CDR3 runs 16 residues. The V and J ends lost 3 bases and 7 bases respectively, with 21 bases between them. CDR3 in amino acids: CAISDHGNPYVAGYTF. The CDR3 DNA is TGTGCCATCAGTGACCACGGGAATCCCTACGTGGCTGGCTACACCTTC.

As to this clone: One end of the junction is discordant with germline, which a read error may explain. Other DNA sequences in this sample translate to the same CDR3. This chain joins TRBV5-1 and TRBJ1-1; D is possibly TRBD1 (6 bases). The germline gives CDR1 SGHRS, CDR2 YFSETQ. The CDR3 is 15 amino acids. In DNA form, the CDR3 reads TGCGCCAGCAGCCCCGGCGGAACGTGGGACACTGAAGCCTTCTTT. This encodes CASSPGGTWDTEAFF.